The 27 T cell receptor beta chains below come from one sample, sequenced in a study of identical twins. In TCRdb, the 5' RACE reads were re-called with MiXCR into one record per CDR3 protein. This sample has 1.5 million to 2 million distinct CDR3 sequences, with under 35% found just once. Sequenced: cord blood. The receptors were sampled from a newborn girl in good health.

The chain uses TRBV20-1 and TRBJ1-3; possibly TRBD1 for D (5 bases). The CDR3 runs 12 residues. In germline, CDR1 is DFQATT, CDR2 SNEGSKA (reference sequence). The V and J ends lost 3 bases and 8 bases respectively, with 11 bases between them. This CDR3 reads CSASLGEDTIYF. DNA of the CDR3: TGCAGTGCTAGTTTAGGGGAAGACACCATATATTTT.

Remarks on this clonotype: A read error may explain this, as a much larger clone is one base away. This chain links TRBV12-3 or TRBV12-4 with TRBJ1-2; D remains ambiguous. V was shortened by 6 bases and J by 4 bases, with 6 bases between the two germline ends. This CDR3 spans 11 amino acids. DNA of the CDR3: TGTGCCAGCAGCGCTATCTATGGCTACACCTTC. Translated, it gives CASSAIYGYTF.

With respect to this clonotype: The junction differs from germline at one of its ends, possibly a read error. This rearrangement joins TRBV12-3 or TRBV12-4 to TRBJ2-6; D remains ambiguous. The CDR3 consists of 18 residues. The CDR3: CASSLAPRFFSGANVLTF. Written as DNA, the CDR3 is TGTGCCAGCAGCTTAGCCCCTCGATTTTTCTCTGGGGCCAACGTCCTGACTTTC.

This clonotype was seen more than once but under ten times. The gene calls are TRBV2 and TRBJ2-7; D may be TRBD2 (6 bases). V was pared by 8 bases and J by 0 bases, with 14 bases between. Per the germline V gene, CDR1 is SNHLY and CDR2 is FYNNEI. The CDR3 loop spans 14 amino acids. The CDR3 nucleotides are TGTGCCAGCCACGGGACTCCTTTCTCCTACGAGCAGTACTTC. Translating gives CASHGTPFSYEQYF. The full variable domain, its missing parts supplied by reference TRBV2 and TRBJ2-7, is EPEVTQTPSHQVTQMGQEVILRCVPISNHLYFYWYRQILGQKVEFLVSFYNNEISEKSEIFDDQFSVERPDGSNFTLKIRSTKLEDSAMYFCASHGTPFSYEQYFGPGTRLTVT.

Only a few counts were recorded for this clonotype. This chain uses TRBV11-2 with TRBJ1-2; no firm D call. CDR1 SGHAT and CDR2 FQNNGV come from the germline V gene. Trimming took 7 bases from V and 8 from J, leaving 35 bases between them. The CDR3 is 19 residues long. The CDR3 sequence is CASTQGPGPRIDRPTGYTF. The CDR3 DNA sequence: TGTGCCAGCACCCAAGGTCCAGGCCCAAGGATCGATCGACCGACGGGCTACACCTTC.

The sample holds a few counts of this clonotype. The CDR3, as DNA: TGTGCCAGCAGCTTCGGGCACACAGATACGCAGTATTTT. Protein sequence: CASSFGHTDTQYF. This chain joins TRBV11-2 and TRBJ2-3; D not certain. This CDR3 spans 13 amino acids. V dropped 3 bases and J dropped 2 bases, with 6 bases sitting between them. Looked up from germline, CDR1 is SGHAT and CDR2 is FQNNGV.

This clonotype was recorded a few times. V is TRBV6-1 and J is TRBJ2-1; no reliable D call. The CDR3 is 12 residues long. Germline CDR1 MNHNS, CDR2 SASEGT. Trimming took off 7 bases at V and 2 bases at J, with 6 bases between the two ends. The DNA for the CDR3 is TGTGCCAGCACTCACACCTACAATGAGCAGTTCTTC. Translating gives CASTHTYNEQFF.

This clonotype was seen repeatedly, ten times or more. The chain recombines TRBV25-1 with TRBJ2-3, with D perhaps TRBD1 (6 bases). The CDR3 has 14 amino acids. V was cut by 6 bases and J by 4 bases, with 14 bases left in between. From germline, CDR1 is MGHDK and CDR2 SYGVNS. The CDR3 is CASSVEQGPDTQYF. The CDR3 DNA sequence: TGTGCCAGCAGCGTTGAACAGGGACCAGATACGCAGTATTTT.

The CDR3 protein is CASSYRPGTRLVVSDTQYF. DNA of the CDR3: TGTGCCAGCAGTTACCGTCCCGGGACTAGATTGGTGGTGTCGGATACGCAGTATTTT. The chain combines TRBV6-5 with TRBJ2-3, with 8 bases identical to TRBD2. The V gene end was trimmed by 2 bases and the J gene end by 6 bases; junction bases not matched to a gene: 19. The CDR3 length is 19 residues. Germline V gene lookup returns CDR1 MNHEY and CDR2 SVGAGI.

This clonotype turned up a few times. CDR3 bases: TGTGCCAGCGGGTTTGAAAAACTGTTTTTT. This gives the protein CASGFEKLFF. The V gene is TRBV12-3 or TRBV12-4, the J gene TRBJ1-4; D ambiguous. Trimming cost V 8 bases and J 7 bases, with 5 bases left between them. The CDR3 spans 10 residues.

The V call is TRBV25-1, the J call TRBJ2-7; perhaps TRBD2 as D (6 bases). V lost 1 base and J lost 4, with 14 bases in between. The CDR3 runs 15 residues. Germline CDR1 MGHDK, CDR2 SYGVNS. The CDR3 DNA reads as TGTGCCAGCAGTGAATCCCAAGCGGGCTCTTACGAGCAGTACTTC. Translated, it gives CASSESQAGSYEQYF.

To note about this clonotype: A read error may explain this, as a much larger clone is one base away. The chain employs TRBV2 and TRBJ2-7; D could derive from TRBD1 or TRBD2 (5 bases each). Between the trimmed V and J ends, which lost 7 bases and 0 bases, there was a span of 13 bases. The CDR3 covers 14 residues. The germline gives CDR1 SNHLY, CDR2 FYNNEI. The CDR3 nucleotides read TGTGCCAGCACCCCGGGACCCCACTCCTACGAGCAGTACTTC. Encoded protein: CASTPGPHSYEQYF.

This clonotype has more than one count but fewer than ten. CDR3 region: CASSLDRETGELFF. The DNA of the CDR3 is TGCGCCAGCAGCTTGGACAGGGAGACCGGGGAGCTGTTTTTT. J is TRBJ2-2 and V is TRBV5-1; D perhaps matches TRBD1 (6 bases). V lost 0 bases and J lost 5, with 8 bases in between. This CDR3 spans 14 amino acids. From germline, CDR1 is SGHRS and CDR2 YFSETQ.

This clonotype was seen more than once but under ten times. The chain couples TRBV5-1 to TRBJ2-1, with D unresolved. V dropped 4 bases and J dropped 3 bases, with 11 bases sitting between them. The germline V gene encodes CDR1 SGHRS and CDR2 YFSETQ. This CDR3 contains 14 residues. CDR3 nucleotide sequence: TGCGCCAGCAGCCCCGACGCGATCTACAATGAGCAGTTCTTC. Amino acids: CASSPDAIYNEQFF.

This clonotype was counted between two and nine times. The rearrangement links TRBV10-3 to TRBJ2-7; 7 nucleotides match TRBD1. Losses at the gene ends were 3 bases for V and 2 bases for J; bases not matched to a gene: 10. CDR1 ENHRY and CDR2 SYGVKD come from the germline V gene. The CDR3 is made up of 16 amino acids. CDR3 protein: CAISDPSRGQTYEQYF. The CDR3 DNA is TGTGCCATCAGTGACCCTTCGAGGGGGCAGACCTACGAGCAGTACTTC.

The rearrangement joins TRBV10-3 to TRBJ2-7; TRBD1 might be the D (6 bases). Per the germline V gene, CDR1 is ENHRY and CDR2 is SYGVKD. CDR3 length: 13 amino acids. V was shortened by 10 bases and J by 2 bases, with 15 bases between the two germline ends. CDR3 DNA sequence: TGTGCCACAAATAGACAGGTGGCCTACGAGCAGTACTTC. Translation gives CATNRQVAYEQYF.

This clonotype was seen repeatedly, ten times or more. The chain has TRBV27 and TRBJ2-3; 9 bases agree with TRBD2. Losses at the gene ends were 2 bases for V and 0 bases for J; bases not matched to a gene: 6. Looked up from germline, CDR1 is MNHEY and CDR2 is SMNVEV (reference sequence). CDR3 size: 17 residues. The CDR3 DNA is TGTGCCAGCAGTTTACTCGCGGGAGGGCCCAGCACAGATACGCAGTATTTT. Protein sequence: CASSLLAGGPSTDTQYF.

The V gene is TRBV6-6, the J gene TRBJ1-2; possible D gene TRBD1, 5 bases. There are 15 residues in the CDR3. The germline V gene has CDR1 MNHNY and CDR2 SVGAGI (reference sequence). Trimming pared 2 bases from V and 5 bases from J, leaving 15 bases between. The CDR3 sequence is CASSYRGAPSYGYTF. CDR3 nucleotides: TGTGCCAGCAGTTACCGAGGGGCCCCGTCATATGGCTACACCTTC.

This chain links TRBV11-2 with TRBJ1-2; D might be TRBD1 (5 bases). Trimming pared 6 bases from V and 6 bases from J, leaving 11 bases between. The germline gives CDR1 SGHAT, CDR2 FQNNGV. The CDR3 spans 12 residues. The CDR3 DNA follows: TGTGCCAGCAGGACGGGGCGCGATGGCTACACCTTC. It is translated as CASRTGRDGYTF.

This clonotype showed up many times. The CDR3 spells CASWHYGYTF. CDR3 nucleotides: TGTGCCAGTTGGCACTATGGCTACACCTTC. The chain employs TRBV12-3 or TRBV12-4 and TRBJ1-2; D ambiguous. The CDR3 runs 10 residues. Trimming left V 9 bases short and J 3 bases short, with 5 bases between.

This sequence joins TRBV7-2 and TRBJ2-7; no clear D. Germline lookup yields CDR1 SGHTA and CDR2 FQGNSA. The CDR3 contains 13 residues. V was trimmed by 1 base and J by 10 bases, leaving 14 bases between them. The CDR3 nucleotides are TGTGCCAGCAGCTTAGAGGTCCTTTACACCCAGTACTTC. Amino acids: CASSLEVLYTQYF. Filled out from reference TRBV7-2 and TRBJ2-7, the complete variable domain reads GAGVSQSPSNKVTEKGKDVELRCDPISGHTALYWYRQSLGQGLEFLIYFQGNSAPDKSGLPSDRFSAERTGGSVSTLTIQRTQQEDSAVYLCASSLEVLYTQYFGPGTRLTVT.

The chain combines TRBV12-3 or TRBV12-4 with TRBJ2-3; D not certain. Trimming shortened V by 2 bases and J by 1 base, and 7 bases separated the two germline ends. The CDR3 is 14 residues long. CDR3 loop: CASSLHLGTDTQYF. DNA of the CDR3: TGTGCCAGCAGTTTACATCTGGGCACAGATACGCAGTATTTT.

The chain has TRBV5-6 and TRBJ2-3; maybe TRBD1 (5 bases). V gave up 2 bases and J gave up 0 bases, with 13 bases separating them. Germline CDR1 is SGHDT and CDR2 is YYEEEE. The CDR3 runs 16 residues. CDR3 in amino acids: CASSFPIRGSTDTQYF. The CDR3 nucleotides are TGTGCCAGCAGCTTCCCTATAAGGGGTAGCACAGATACGCAGTATTTT.

CDR3 in amino acids: CASISRPPTGAQYF. In nucleotides, the CDR3 is TGTGCCAGCATCAGTCGCCCTCCTACAGGGGCGCAGTATTTT. The chain combines TRBV5-6 with TRBJ2-3; 7 bases agree with TRBD1. The CDR3 has 14 amino acids. Trimming cost V 6 bases and J 10 bases; bases outside gene matches: 14. Germline CDR1 is SGHDT and CDR2 is YYEEEE.

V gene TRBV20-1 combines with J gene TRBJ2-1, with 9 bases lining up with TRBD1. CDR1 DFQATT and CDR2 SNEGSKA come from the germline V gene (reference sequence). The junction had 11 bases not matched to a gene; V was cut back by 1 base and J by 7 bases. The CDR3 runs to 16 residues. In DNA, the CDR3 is TGCAGTGCTAGAGCTCGCTTGGGGACAGGGACGAATGAGCAGTTCTTC. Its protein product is CSARARLGTGTNEQFF.

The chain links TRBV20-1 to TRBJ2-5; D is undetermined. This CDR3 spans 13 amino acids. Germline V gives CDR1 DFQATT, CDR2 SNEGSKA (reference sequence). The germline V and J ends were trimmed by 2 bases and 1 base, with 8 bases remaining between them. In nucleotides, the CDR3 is TGCAGTGCTAGATTAGGGTCCCAAGAGACCCAGTACTTC. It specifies CSARLGSQETQYF.

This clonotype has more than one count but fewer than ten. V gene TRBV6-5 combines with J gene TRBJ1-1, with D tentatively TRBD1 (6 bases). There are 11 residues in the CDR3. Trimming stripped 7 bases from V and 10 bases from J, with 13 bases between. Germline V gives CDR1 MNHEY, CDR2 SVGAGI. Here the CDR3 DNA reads TGTGCCAGCATCCCACGCAGGGGAGCTTTCTTT. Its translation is CASIPRRGAFF.